Listed below are T cell receptor beta chains from one sample, sequenced in a study of T cells in Graves' hyperthyroidism and ophthalmopathy. TCRdb passed the multiplex PCR reads through MiXCR, listing each CDR3 protein once. This table holds about 480,000 distinct CDR3 sequences, about an eighth found once. Sample: blood. These receptors all come from a woman between 18 and 29 years old with Graves' hyperthyroidism. Each CDR3 is given with its conserved first and last residue. D genes are given only for firm matches. The size field is filled for only some rows; it gives once, few, many or a size class.

d_call j_call clone_size v_call cdr3_nt cdr3_aa
TRBD1 TRBJ1-1 . TRBV6-1 TGTGCCCGCAGTAAGGTATCGGCGGGTTCAGGGGGGCCGAACACTGAAGCTTTCTTT CARSKVSAGSGGPNTEAFF
TRBD1 TRBJ2-5 many TRBV7-9 TGTGCCAGCGGGGACGGACAGGGACAAGAGACCCAGTACTTC CASGDGQGQETQYF
. TRBJ1-1 many TRBV27 TGTGCCAGCAAAAGGTCCCCGAACACTGAAGCTTTCTTT CASKRSPNTEAFF
. TRBJ2-5 . TRBV24-1 TGTGCCACCAGTGATACAGGGAAAGAGACCCAGTACTTC CATSDTGKETQYF
. TRBJ2-7 few TRBV18 TGTGCCAGCTCACCACCCCCCGGGGGGCAGCAACCATCCTACGAGCAGTACTTC CASSPPPGGQQPSYEQYF
. TRBJ2-6 many TRBV11-3 TGTGCCAGCAGCTTTGAGGAAATCTCTGGGGCCAACGTCCTGACTTTC CASSFEEISGANVLTF
TRBD2 TRBJ2-5 once TRBV15 TGTGCCACCAGCAGCCCGGGACTAGCGGGAGGTACGCACGAGACCCAGTACTTC CATSSPGLAGGTHETQYF
TRBD1 TRBJ1-3 . TRBV19 TGTGCCACGGGACAGGGGGGAAACACCATATATTTT CATGQGGNTIYF
TRBD1 TRBJ2-2 once TRBV7-8 TGTGCCAGCAGCCCCTCGGACAGGGCAACTAACACCGGGGAGCTGTTTTTT CASSPSDRATNTGELFF
. TRBJ1-6 many TRBV6-1 TGTGCCAGCCAAAGGGGCGCCAGCTCACCCCTCCACTTT CASQRGASSPLHF
TRBD1 TRBJ2-4 few TRBV30 TGTGCCTGGGGGACAGTACAACAAAACATTCAGTACTTC CAWGTVQQNIQYF
. TRBJ2-1 many TRBV3-1 TGTGCCAGCAGCCATGGATACAATGAGCAGTTCTTC CASSHGYNEQFF
TRBD2 TRBJ2-3 once TRBV18 TGTGCCAGCTCGCCAGCGGGGGTGAGCACAGATACGCAGTATTTT CASSPAGVSTDTQYF
TRBD2 TRBJ2-3 many TRBV12-3/TRBV12-4 TGTGCCAGCAGTCAAGCGGGGTCCACAGATACGCAGTATTTT CASSQAGSTDTQYF
. TRBJ1-1 many TRBV6-1 TGTGCCAGCAGTGGATACAGGGTCCAGGGTGAAGCTTTCTTT CASSGYRVQGEAFF
TRBD1 TRBJ1-5 . TRBV5-1 TGCGCCAGCAGCTTCGATGACAGGGGGACGCAGCCCCATCATTTT CASSFDDRGTQPHHF
TRBD2 TRBJ2-3 many TRBV5-4 TGTGCCAGCAGCCCTGCTAGCGGGAGGCCGCAGTATTTT CASSPASGRPQYF
. TRBJ2-5 few TRBV5-1 TGCGCCAGCAGCTTGGGAGTTACGGGGGAGACCCAGTACTTC CASSLGVTGETQYF
. TRBJ1-1 . TRBV4-1 TGCGCCAGCAACCAAGAAAGTAGGGCTGAAGCTTTCTTT CASNQESRAEAFF
. TRBJ2-5 many TRBV12-3/TRBV12-4 TGTGCCAGCAGTTTTCGACCGGCTAGGGGGGAGACCCAGTACTTC CASSFRPARGETQYF
TRBD1 TRBJ2-1 many TRBV7-2 TGTGCCAGCAGCCGCAGACAGGGATTCATTATGGATGAGCAGTTCTTC CASSRRQGFIMDEQFF
. TRBJ1-5 . TRBV6-1 TGTGCCAGCAGTAGTAAGACAGGAGGACAGCCCCAGCATTTT CASSSKTGGQPQHF
TRBD2 TRBJ2-7 . TRBV9 TGTGCCAGCAGCGTAGGAATTAGCGGGAGCTCCTACGAGCAGTACTTC CASSVGISGSSYEQYF
. TRBJ2-1 few TRBV4-2 TGTGCCAGCAGCGAACTAGCTACGGGGGCTGCGGGCAATGAGCAGTTCTTC CASSELATGAAGNEQFF
. TRBJ2-1 many TRBV11-3 TGTGCCAGCAGCCTCAGGACAGCCCGTGGCTCCTACAATGAGCAGTTCTTC CASSLRTARGSYNEQFF
TRBD2 TRBJ2-7 few TRBV20-1 TGCAGTGCCCCCCGACTAGCGGGATTATACGAGCAGTACTTC CSAPRLAGLYEQYF
TRBD2 TRBJ2-1 many TRBV7-3 TGTGCCAGCAGCTTAAGGGGACTAGCGGGAGTTGGCGCCAATGAGCAGTTCTTC CASSLRGLAGVGANEQFF
. TRBJ1-1 . TRBV27 TGTGCCAGCAGAGTACAGGCGAACCTGAGCACTGAAGCTTTCTTT CASRVQANLSTEAFF
TRBD2 TRBJ2-1 . TRBV7-9 TGTGCCAGCAGCTTTGCAAGCGGGAGTTCGAATGAGCAGTTCTTC CASSFASGSSNEQFF
TRBD1 TRBJ2-7 many TRBV24-1 TGTGCCACCAGTGATTTTAGGGGGCACGAGCAGTACTTC CATSDFRGHEQYF
. TRBJ2-1 . TRBV6-1 TGTGCCAGCAGTGACAAGCGTGACTATCGGAATGAGCAGTTCTTC CASSDKRDYRNEQFF
TRBD1 TRBJ2-2 many TRBV2 TGTGCCAGCAAACGCCAGGGGGACGCCGGGGAGCTGTTTTTT CASKRQGDAGELFF
. TRBJ2-1 many TRBV27 TGTGCCAGCAGTCCTCGGACAGACAATGAGCAGTTCTTC CASSPRTDNEQFF